The following is a T cell receptor (beta chain) sequence with its context. The antigen is not known. Generated by immunoSEQ multiplex PCR, the TCRdb table keeps only in-frame clones and is missing some. The sample gives 35,000 or so clones, 71% of which show up once; approximately 15% is in the top ten. The sample is drawn from a study of cytotoxic CD8 clonotypes in ibrutinib-treated CLL. Germline loops: CDR1 WSHSY, CDR2 SAAADI. This CDR3 has 13 amino acids. V was shortened by 7 bases and J by 7 bases, with 16 bases between the two germline ends. Study results and caveats: Circulating CD8+ T-cell counts were tracked by baseline clonality, which exceeded that of age-matched healthy donors. Contraction or stability on treatment was seen for public clonotypes, which were uncommon. Clonality rose at ibrutinib response, held steady in sustained remission, and fell toward baseline at progression.

The chain links TRBV10-2 to TRBJ1-1; no definite D call. This material consisted of PBMCs, taken at disease progression, from a patient treated with ibrutinib. The sequence was collected from a human donor with chronic lymphocytic leukemia. The CDR3 reads CASTESVWDEAFF. The CDR3 nucleotides are TGCGCCAGCACCGAGAGCGTGTGGGATGAAGCTTTCTTT.